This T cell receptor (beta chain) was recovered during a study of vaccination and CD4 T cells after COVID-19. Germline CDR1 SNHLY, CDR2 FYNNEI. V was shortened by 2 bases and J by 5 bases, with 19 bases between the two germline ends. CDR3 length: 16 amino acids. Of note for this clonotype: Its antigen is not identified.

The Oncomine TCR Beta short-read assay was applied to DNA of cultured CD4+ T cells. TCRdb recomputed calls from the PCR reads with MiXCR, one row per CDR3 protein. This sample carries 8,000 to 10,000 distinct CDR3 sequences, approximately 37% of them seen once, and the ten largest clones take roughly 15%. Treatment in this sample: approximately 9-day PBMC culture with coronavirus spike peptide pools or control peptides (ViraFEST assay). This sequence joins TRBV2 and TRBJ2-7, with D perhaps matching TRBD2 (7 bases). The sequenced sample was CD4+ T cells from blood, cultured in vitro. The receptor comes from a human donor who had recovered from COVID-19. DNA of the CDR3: TGTGCCAGCAGTGAAAAGTGGGGGGGCCAATCCGACGAGCAGTACTTC. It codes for CASSEKWGGQSDEQYF.